Below are 5 T cell receptor beta chains sequenced from a single sample in a study of cytomegalovirus exposure and HLA in healthy donors. A multiplex PCR was run with 60 Vbeta primers and 13 Jbeta primers. Libraries were prepared by immunoSEQ multiplex PCR; TCRdb keeps only in-frame clonotypes and omits some of them. Among about 73,000 clones, roughly 71% were seen once, and the ten largest hold around 12%. The sequenced material came from PBMCs. These receptors were taken from a man between 65 and 80 years old in good health and CMV-seronegative.

The J gene is TRBJ2-1, the V gene TRBV29-1; no definite D call. CDR3 length: 15 amino acids. The ends were cut back, 1 base at V and 5 bases at J, with 15 bases in the middle. Germline V gives CDR1 SQVTM, CDR2 ANQGSEA. CDR3 region: CSVEVVERPNNEQFF. In nucleotides, the CDR3 is TGCAGCGTTGAAGTAGTAGAGCGACCGAACAATGAGCAGTTCTTC.

The rearrangement uses TRBV25-1 and TRBJ2-7; perhaps TRBD2 as D (6 bases). Germline CDR1 reads MGHDK; CDR2 reads SYGVNS. The CDR3 is 15 residues long. The germline V and J ends were trimmed by 1 base and 3 bases, with 13 bases remaining between them. CDR3 DNA sequence: TGTGCCAGCAGTGAATGGAGGGACTTTCACTACGAGCAGTACTTC. Amino acid sequence: CASSEWRDFHYEQYF.

The chain has TRBV6-5 and TRBJ1-5; no reliable D call. The CDR3 is 14 residues long. Germline loops: CDR1 MNHEY, CDR2 SVGAGI. V gave up 2 bases and J gave up 4 bases, with 9 bases separating them. The CDR3 nucleotides are TGTGCCAGCAGTTACGCGAACCGGAATCAGCCCCAGCATTTT. Protein product: CASSYANRNQPQHF.

This chain uses TRBV7-2 with TRBJ2-7, with TRBD1 matching over 10 bases. V lost 3 bases and J lost 6; bases outside the gene matches: 5. This CDR3 is 14 amino acids long. CDR1 is SGHTA and CDR2 is FQGNSA in the germline V gene. The CDR3 DNA reads as TGTGCCAGCAGCTTTAGTTGGACAGGGGGCGAGCAGTACTTC. Encoded protein: CASSFSWTGGEQYF. Full variable domain (missing parts from reference TRBV7-2 and TRBJ2-7): GAGVSQSPSNKVTEKGKDVELRCDPISGHTALYWYRQSLGQGLEFLIYFQGNSAPDKSGLPSDRFSAERTGGSVSTLTIQRTQQEDSAVYLCASSFSWTGGEQYFGPGTRLTVT.

The chain joins TRBV4-3 to TRBJ1-6; D remains unclear. This CDR3 is 14 amino acids long. V lost 2 bases, J lost 8 bases, and 10 bases lay in between. Germline V gives CDR1 LGHNA, CDR2 YSLEER. CDR3 residues: CASSQNPTDSPLHF. CDR3 DNA: TGCGCCAGCAGCCAAAATCCAACTGATTCACCCCTCCACTTT.